These 13 T cell receptor beta chains came from one sample sequenced in a study of cytomegalovirus exposure and HLA in healthy donors. Profiling relied on immunoSEQ multiplex PCR, and the TCRdb table lists in-frame clones only, not all of them. This sample has 150,000 or so clones, with roughly 89% found just once. Sample: PBMCs. Receptor source: a woman in her late teens or twenties in good health and CMV-seropositive.

The chain recombines TRBV27 with TRBJ1-1; D might be TRBD1 (6 bases). The CDR3 is 13 amino acids. V dropped 8 bases and J dropped 6 bases, with 16 bases sitting between them. The V gene's germline CDR1 is MNHEY and CDR2 SMNVEV (reference sequence). The CDR3 nucleotides read TGTGCCAGCCGCTTTGGGGGCGGCGCTGAAGCTTTCTTT. Protein product: CASRFGGGAEAFF.

The chain carries TRBV27 and TRBJ1-1; D ambiguous. Germline V gene data show CDR1 as MNHEY and CDR2 as SMNVEV (reference sequence). The V end was cut by 6 bases, the J end by 1 base, with 9 bases between. CDR3 size: 13 residues. CDR3 loop: CASRDGGNTEAFF. The CDR3 DNA reads as TGTGCCAGCAGAGATGGAGGGAACACTGAAGCTTTCTTT.

The genes are TRBV27 and TRBJ1-1; D is ambiguous. From germline, CDR1 is MNHEY and CDR2 SMNVEV (reference sequence). V was clipped by 3 bases and J by 1 base, with 6 bases between them. The CDR3 loop spans 13 amino acids. This CDR3 reads CASSFGENTEAFF. The DNA of the CDR3 is TGTGCCAGCAGTTTCGGAGAGAACACTGAAGCTTTCTTT.

The chain uses TRBV7-8 and TRBJ1-6; D is perhaps TRBD1 (6 bases). This CDR3 comprises 11 residues. V gave up 7 bases and J gave up 10 bases, with 8 bases separating them. Looked up from germline, CDR1 is SGHVS and CDR2 is FQNEAQ. Written as DNA, the CDR3 is TGTGCCAGCAAGGGGGGGTCACCCCTCCACTTT. The encoded protein is CASKGGSPLHF.

In nucleotides, the CDR3 is TGTGCCAGCAGCTTACCAGGGGGGTGGGCAAACTACGAGCAGTACTTC. It yields the protein CASSLPGGWANYEQYF. The chain carries TRBV7-2 and TRBJ2-7; D possibly corresponds to TRBD1 (7 bases). Germline V gives CDR1 SGHTA, CDR2 FQGNSA. The V and J ends lost 2 bases and 3 bases respectively, with 17 bases between them. The CDR3 sequence is 16 residues long.

The chain couples TRBV2 to TRBJ1-1, with TRBD1 identical over 8 bases. The CDR3 runs to 12 residues. Germline CDR1 reads SNHLY; CDR2 reads FYNNEI. J lost 5 bases, V lost 8 bases, and 4 bases had no gene match. The CDR3 nucleotides read TGTGCCAGCCGGACAGGGAAAACTGAAGCTTTCTTT. Encoded protein: CASRTGKTEAFF.

The chain combines TRBV19 with TRBJ2-1; 9 bases line up with TRBD1. V was clipped by 3 bases and J by 3 bases; unmatched bases: 0. The CDR3 totals 14 residues. Germline lookup yields CDR1 LNHDA and CDR2 SQIVND (reference sequence). The CDR3 bases are TGTGCCAGTAGTATGACAGGGGGCTACAATGAGCAGTTCTTC. Amino acid sequence: CASSMTGGYNEQFF.

In its sample, this clone was seen many times. The V and J genes are TRBV23-1 and TRBJ2-4; 7 nucleotides align to TRBD1. TRBV23-1 falls under the ORF class, with uncertain function. The CDR3 has 17 amino acids. Trimming cost V 3 bases and J 0 bases; bases outside gene matches: 8. This chain's CDR3 is CASSHGDRLLAKNIQYF. In nucleotides, the CDR3 is TGCGCCAGCAGTCATGGGGACAGACTACTAGCCAAAAACATTCAGTACTTC.

This rearrangement joins TRBV6-5 to TRBJ1-5, with 9 positions matching TRBD1. Germline CDR1 reads MNHEY; CDR2 reads SVGAGI. V shed 6 bases and J 7 bases; nucleotides not matched to a gene: 7. The CDR3 length is 14 residues. CDR3 bases: TGTGCCAGCAGCCAGGACAGGGGTGAACAGCCCCAGCATTTT. Amino acid sequence: CASSQDRGEQPQHF.

CDR3 loop: CASSIDWTRRSGGAFNEQFF. The CDR3 DNA reads as TGTGCCAGTAGTATAGATTGGACAAGGCGTAGCGGGGGGGCCTTCAATGAGCAGTTCTTC. J is TRBJ2-1 and V is TRBV19; TRBD2 matches 11 bases. Germline CDR1 is LNHDA and CDR2 is SQIVND (reference sequence). V lost 0 bases to trimming and J lost 6 bases; unmatched junction nucleotides: 16. The CDR3 sequence is 20 residues long.

The chain is built from TRBV18 and TRBJ1-2, with D perhaps matching TRBD1 (6 bases). Trimming pared 3 bases from V and 4 bases from J, leaving 18 bases between. Germline V gene data show CDR1 as KGHSH and CDR2 as LQKENI. This CDR3 is built from 16 residues. CDR3 DNA sequence: TGTGCCAGCTCACCCCAGGGAGGGGGTACCGCCTATGGCTACACCTTC. Protein: CASSPQGGGTAYGYTF. Variable domain in full (rest from reference TRBV18 and TRBJ1-2): NAGVMQNPRHLVRRRGQEARLRCSPMKGHSHVYWYRQLPEEGLKFMVYLQKENIIDESGMPKERFSAEFPKEGPSILRIQQVVRGDSAAYFCASSPQGGGTAYGYTFGSGTRLTVV.

V and J are TRBV10-3 and TRBJ2-2; D possibly corresponds to TRBD1 (5 bases). The CDR3 loop spans 16 amino acids. Germline assignment: CDR1 ENHRY and CDR2 SYGVKD. Trimming cost V 4 bases and J 1 base, with 13 bases left between them. DNA of the CDR3: TGTGCCATCAGTGTAGCAGGGCAGAGGAACACCGGGGAGCTGTTTTTT. Translating gives CAISVAGQRNTGELFF.

For this clone: The same CDR3 also results from other DNA sequences found in this sample. The rearrangement uses TRBV7-2 and TRBJ2-7; no clear D. Germline lookup yields CDR1 SGHTA and CDR2 FQGNSA. The CDR3 contains 13 residues. V was shortened by 4 bases and J by 0 bases, with 7 bases between the two germline ends. The CDR3 region has the DNA TGTGCCAGCAGCTCCTCCGGCTCCTACGAGCAGTACTTC. Amino acids: CASSSSGSYEQYF.